Sequencing of this TCR beta chain was carried out in a study of Ad26.COV2.S vaccination and SARS-CoV-2 variants. Study context: Ad26.COV2.S arm of COV1001 included the donor.

For this clone: Its antigen is unknown.

Regarding the study as a whole: An underestimation of total T cell responses may have resulted from the TCR breadth and depth analyses. People who got the vaccine had more spike-specific TCR breadth than people who got placebo.

The CDR3 contains 14 residues. V trimming: 1 base; J trimming: 5 bases; junction bases outside the gene matches: 3. Germline CDR1 is LGHDT and CDR2 is YNNKEL (reference sequence). This table comes from immunoSEQ multiplex PCR, and its TCRdb copy is limited to in-frame clones, with some not included. The sample shows fewer than 400,000 clones, 70% to 90% of them seen only once. Treatment here: some 20 received Ad26.COV2.S at low or high dose, single or two shots; a few received placebo; per-sample allocation not given. Sampling occurred on day 63 after the first vaccine or placebo injection. Sequenced material: peripheral blood, taken in a trial of Ad26.COV2.S vaccine versus placebo. The V call is TRBV3-1 (or the pseudogene TRBV3-2), the J call TRBJ2-7, with 9 nucleotides matching TRBD1. The sequence was obtained from a person aged 18 to 65 who received the Ad26.COV2.S COVID-19 vaccine or a placebo. CDR3 protein: CASSQGDRDHEQYF. The CDR3 DNA follows: TGTGCCAGCAGCCAAGGGGACAGGGACCACGAGCAGTACTTC.